The 22 T cell receptor beta chains below all came from one sample that was sequenced in a study of T cells in Graves' hyperthyroidism and ophthalmopathy. RNA transcripts gave rise to amplified TCR beta CDR3 regions. First-round RT-PCR with HTBI primers amplified the TCR CDR3 region. One entry per CDR3 protein, called by TCRdb with MiXCR from the multiplex PCR reads. The sample consists of hundreds of thousands of distinct CDR3 sequences, around a fifth of them appearing once. Input material: blood. The receptors stem from a woman in her seventies with Graves' ophthalmopathy.

This clonotype was seen only a few times. The junction differs from germline at one of its ends, possibly a read error. The V gene is TRBV6-1, the J gene TRBJ2-1; 10 bases fit TRBD2. This CDR3 has 15 amino acids. Germline values: CDR1 MNHNS, CDR2 SASEGT. CDR3 amino acids: CASSKAGGTYNEQFF. The CDR3 DNA is TGTGCCAGCAGTAAAGCGGGGGGGACCTACAATGAGCAGTTCTTC.

In its sample, this clonotype was seen many times. V usage is TRBV15 and J usage is TRBJ1-1; 9 bases agree with TRBD1. The CDR3 covers 17 residues. Germline loops: CDR1 LNHNV, CDR2 YYDKDF (reference sequence). V trimming: 0 bases; J trimming: 5 bases; junction bases outside the gene matches: 10. The CDR3 DNA reads as TGTGCCACCAGCAGAGATCGTTCAACAGGGGGCTGGACTGAAGCTTTCTTT. Protein sequence: CATSRDRSTGGWTEAFF.

CDR3 protein: CSVASSGANVLTF. CDR3 nucleotide sequence: TGCAGCGTTGCAAGCTCTGGGGCCAACGTCCTGACTTTC. The chain recombines TRBV29-1 with TRBJ2-6; D gene ambiguous. The length of the CDR3 is 13 residues. The germline CDR1 and CDR2 sequences are SQVTM and ANQGSEA. Trimming removed 4 bases at V and 0 bases at J, with 4 bases between.

In this sample, this clonotype turned up a few times. The chain carries TRBV27 and TRBJ2-3; 11 bases are a match to TRBD2. V lost 3 bases and J lost 2; bases outside the gene matches: 7. The CDR3 length is 17 residues. From germline, CDR1 is MNHEY and CDR2 SMNVEV (reference sequence). CDR3 bases: TGTGCCAGCAGTTTTAGTACTAGCGGGAGTTACACAGATACGCAGTATTTT. This sequence encodes CASSFSTSGSYTDTQYF.

The CDR3 region has the DNA TGTGCCAGCAGGCAGGGACTAGCGTCCTCGCATGAGCAGTTCTTC. Its protein product is CASRQGLASSHEQFF. This chain uses TRBV27 with TRBJ2-1, with 10 bases that match TRBD2. There are 15 residues in the CDR3. Trimming cost V 6 bases and J 8 bases; bases outside gene matches: 10. The germline V gene encodes CDR1 MNHEY and CDR2 SMNVEV (reference sequence).

This clonotype was found a few times. This sequence joins TRBV3-1 and TRBJ2-2, with D unclear. The V end was cut by 5 bases, the J end by 6 bases, with 10 bases between. Germline CDR1 and CDR2: LGHDT and YNNKEL (reference sequence). The CDR3 has 13 amino acids. CDR3 sequence: CASSALGSGELFF. CDR3 in DNA: TGTGCCAGCAGCGCTCTAGGATCCGGGGAGCTGTTTTTT. Using reference TRBV3-1 and TRBJ2-2 for the parts outside the CDR3, the full variable domain is DTAVSQTPKYLVTQMGNDKSIKCEQNLGHDTMYWYKQDSKKFLKIMFSYNNKELIINETVPNRFSPKSPDKAHLNLHINSLELGDSAVYFCASSALGSGELFFGEGSRLTVL.

This clonotype was seen ten or more times. CDR3 region: CASSARVAGVGELFF. CDR3 in DNA: TGTGCCAGCAGCGCCAGGGTAGCGGGTGTCGGGGAGCTGTTTTTT. V and J are TRBV7-2 and TRBJ2-2; 7 bases agree with TRBD2. The V gene end was trimmed by 5 bases and the J gene end by 7 bases; junction bases not matched to a gene: 10. The CDR3 covers 15 residues. Germline values: CDR1 SGHTA, CDR2 FQGNSA.

Details on this clonotype: A much larger clonotype is one base distant, so this may be a read error. The chain is built from TRBV30 and TRBJ2-7; 7 bases map to TRBD2. Looked up from germline, CDR1 is GTSNPN and CDR2 is SVGIG (reference sequence). The CDR3 covers 13 residues. Here the CDR3 reads CSWSTGLNYEQYF. The DNA of the CDR3 is TGTTCCTGGAGTACGGGACTAAACTACGAGCAGTACTTC.

In this sample, this clonotype turned up a few times. A read error may be the cause here, since a much bigger clone is one base away. This chain connects TRBV2 to TRBJ2-7; 8 bases are a match to TRBD2. CDR1 is SNHLY, CDR2 FYNNEI, per germline. There are 14 residues in the CDR3. The CDR3 DNA reads TGTGCCAGCAGTGCTGCTAGCGGGCCCTACAAGCAGTACTTC. Translating gives CASSAASGPYKQYF.

The chain carries TRBV3-1 and TRBJ2-1; 7 nucleotides match TRBD2. V trimming: 1 base; J trimming: 6 bases; junction bases outside the gene matches: 3. The CDR3 has 14 amino acids. CDR1 is LGHDT and CDR2 is YNNKEL in the germline V gene (reference sequence). CDR3 in DNA: TGTGCCAGCAGCCAAGTGACTAGCACCAATGAGCAGTTCTTC. It is translated as CASSQVTSTNEQFF.

This clonotype was seen only a few times. The chain carries TRBV20-1 and TRBJ1-2; no clear D gene. The V end was cut by 0 bases, the J end by 2 bases, with 13 bases between. The CDR3 is made up of 15 amino acids. The germline V gene encodes CDR1 DFQATT and CDR2 SNEGSKA (reference sequence). CDR3 region: CSARDGRNLNYGYTF. CDR3 DNA sequence: TGCAGTGCTAGAGATGGTAGGAACCTCAACTATGGCTACACCTTC.

The V call is TRBV5-1, the J call TRBJ2-1; a possible D gene is TRBD2 (6 bases). Germline V gives CDR1 SGHRS, CDR2 YFSETQ. V shed 4 bases and J shed 5 bases, with 16 bases lying between them. This CDR3 is built from 15 residues. CDR3 loop: CASSVWPSEDNEQFF. CDR3 DNA sequence: TGCGCCAGCAGCGTGTGGCCTAGCGAAGACAATGAGCAGTTCTTC.

The gene calls are TRBV18 and TRBJ2-3; D is uncertain. V lost 3 bases and J lost 14, with 18 bases in between. The CDR3 has 13 amino acids. Germline assignment: CDR1 KGHSH and CDR2 LQKENI. The CDR3 DNA sequence: TGTGCCAGCTCACCTAGTCGGACGATTGATGGGTATTTT. Amino acids: CASSPSRTIDGYF.

This chain connects TRBV5-1 to TRBJ2-1, with D tentatively TRBD1 (5 bases). Germline values: CDR1 SGHRS, CDR2 YFSETQ. Trimming took 4 bases from V and 5 from J, leaving 13 bases between them. This CDR3 has 14 amino acids. CDR3 in amino acids: CASSVPTVDNEQFF. The CDR3, as DNA: TGCGCCAGCAGCGTCCCGACAGTCGACAATGAGCAGTTCTTC. The full variable domain, rest sourced from reference TRBV5-1 and TRBJ2-1, is KAGVTQTPRYLIKTRGQQVTLSCSPISGHRSVSWYQQTPGQGLQFLFEYFSETQRNKGNFPGRFSGRQFSNSRSEMNVSTLELGDSALYLCASSVPTVDNEQFFGPGTRLTVL.

This clonotype was counted many times. The rearrangement links TRBV28 to TRBJ2-7; D tentatively fits TRBD1 or TRBD2 (5 bases each). The germline V gene encodes CDR1 MDHEN and CDR2 SYDVKM. The CDR3 is 17 residues long. The V end lost 7 bases, the J end lost 4 bases, and 26 bases lay between the germline ends. The CDR3 protein is CASTPTGAAGGRYEQYF. The CDR3 bases are TGTGCCAGCACACCTACTGGGGCGGCAGGAGGTCGATACGAGCAGTACTTC.

This clonotype occurred many times. The V and J genes are TRBV7-2 and TRBJ2-3, with D uncertain. The germline V gene encodes CDR1 SGHTA and CDR2 FQGNSA. Trimming pared 2 bases from V and 2 bases from J, leaving 8 bases between. The CDR3 loop spans 14 amino acids. CDR3 sequence reads: CASSLRVDTDTQYF. CDR3 nucleotides: TGTGCCAGCAGCTTACGGGTAGACACAGATACGCAGTATTTT. Filled out from reference TRBV7-2 and TRBJ2-3, the complete variable domain reads GAGVSQSPSNKVTEKGKDVELRCDPISGHTALYWYRQSLGQGLEFLIYFQGNSAPDKSGLPSDRFSAERTGGSVSTLTIQRTQQEDSAVYLCASSLRVDTDTQYFGPGTRLTVL.

V usage is TRBV2 and J usage is TRBJ1-6; the D gene is possibly TRBD1 (5 bases). CDR3 length: 14 residues. V lost 4 bases and J 4 bases, leaving 8 bases between the germline ends. Germline CDR1 SNHLY, CDR2 FYNNEI. The CDR3 sequence is CASSAGGYNSPLHF. The CDR3 DNA reads TGTGCCAGCAGTGCTGGGGGTTATAATTCACCCCTCCACTTT. The full variable domain, completed using reference TRBV2 and TRBJ1-6, is EPEVTQTPSHQVTQMGQEVILRCVPISNHLYFYWYRQILGQKVEFLVSFYNNEISEKSEIFDDQFSVERPDGSNFTLKIRSTKLEDSAMYFCASSAGGYNSPLHFGNGTRLTVT.

This clonotype was detected only a few times. CDR3 amino acids: CASSLGQGLSPLHF. As DNA, the CDR3 is TGTGCCAGCAGCTTGGGACAGGGGCTGTCACCCCTCCACTTT. The J gene is TRBJ1-6, the V gene TRBV5-6; TRBD1 aligns across 8 bases. The CDR3 contains 14 residues. With 0 bases clipped from V and 10 bases from J, the junction kept 3 bases outside the gene matches. Germline lookup yields CDR1 SGHDT and CDR2 YYEEEE.

The chain uses TRBV7-2 and TRBJ2-3, with 11 bases aligning to TRBD1. J was trimmed by 11 bases and V by 1 base; bases with no gene match: 5. The CDR3 length is 14 residues. The germline V gene has CDR1 SGHTA and CDR2 FQGNSA. DNA of the CDR3: TGTGCCAGCAGCTTAGGGACAGGGGGCTTTTGGCAGTATTTT. Translated, it gives CASSLGTGGFWQYF.

There are many counts of this clonotype. The chain couples TRBV28 to TRBJ1-2, with 7 bases identical to TRBD1. The CDR3 is 16 amino acids. J lost 3 bases, V lost 7 bases, and 14 bases had no gene match. Germline lookup yields CDR1 MDHEN and CDR2 SYDVKM. The CDR3 sequence: CASTLGGTVGYYGYTF. In nucleotides, the CDR3 is TGTGCCAGCACCCTCGGAGGGACAGTTGGCTACTATGGCTACACCTTC.

The chain has TRBV7-2 and TRBJ1-3; no firm D call. The germline CDR1 and CDR2 sequences are SGHTA and FQGNSA. V lost 5 bases to trimming and J lost 0 bases, with 11 bases between them. There are 15 residues in the CDR3. The CDR3 is CASSPHSGSGNTIYF. CDR3 DNA: TGTGCCAGCAGCCCCCATTCAGGCTCTGGAAACACCATATATTTT. The whole variable domain, remainder taken from reference TRBV7-2 and TRBJ1-3, is GAGVSQSPSNKVTEKGKDVELRCDPISGHTALYWYRQSLGQGLEFLIYFQGNSAPDKSGLPSDRFSAERTGGSVSTLTIQRTQQEDSAVYLCASSPHSGSGNTIYFGEGSWLTVV.

This chain connects TRBV7-9 to TRBJ2-1, with TRBD2 identical over 8 bases. There are 15 residues in the CDR3. CDR1 is SEHNR and CDR2 is FQNEAQ in the germline V gene (reference sequence). V gave up 4 bases and J gave up 5 bases; unmatched junction bases: 7. As DNA, the CDR3 is TGTGCCAGCAGCTCGGTTAGCGGGGTCAACAATGAGCAGTTCTTC. Protein sequence: CASSSVSGVNNEQFF.